The subject of this entry is one TCR beta chain. The CDR3 totals 13 residues. The germline gives CDR1 MNHNY, CDR2 SVGAGI (reference sequence). The germline V and J ends were trimmed by 6 bases and 6 bases, with 14 bases remaining between them. This record comes from a study of resident and recirculating memory T cells in vitiligo. No vitiligo treatment was given during the prior three months. This table comes from immunoSEQ multiplex PCR, and its TCRdb copy is limited to in-frame clones, with some not included. The sample yields 70,000 or so clones, approximately 91% seen once. The source material was blood. This sequence was found in a male donor with vitiligo. V and J are TRBV6-6 and TRBJ1-2; perhaps TRBD1 as D (6 bases). CDR3 in amino acids: CASRYRQEDGYTF. In DNA form, the CDR3 reads TGTGCCAGCAGGTACCGACAGGAAGATGGCTACACCTTC.